A selection of T cell receptor beta chains follows, all from one sample in a study of cytomegalovirus exposure and HLA in healthy donors. TCRdb's table, derived via immunoSEQ multiplex PCR, lists solely in-frame clones and lacks some. The repertoire consists of a few hundred thousand clones, with roughly four fifths occurring once and the leading ten covering 7% to 9%. Sequenced input: PBMCs. Source of these receptors: a woman aged 55-69 years in good health and CMV-seropositive. Both conserved end residues are part of each CDR3. Each record gives: V gene, J gene, D gene, CDR3 DNA, CDR3 protein. A D gene is named only where the DNA matches it firmly.

TRBV5-1	TRBJ2-7	NA	TGCGCCAGCAGCGCAAACTTTGGACTCTCTGGCTCCTACGAGCAGTACTTC	CASSANFGLSGSYEQYF
TRBV4-2	TRBJ2-2	NA	TGTGCCAGCAGCCCCCAGGAAGGTGGCGGGGAGCTGTTTTTT	CASSPQEGGGELFF
TRBV27	TRBJ2-1	NA	TGTGCCAGCAGTTTCCTCCCCCGTAGCGGCATCTACAATGAGCAGTTCTTC	CASSFLPRSGIYNEQFF
TRBV5-1	TRBJ2-5	TRBD1	TGCGCCAGCAGCTTAGGGACAGGGGGAATAGGACGAGAGACCCAGTACTTC	CASSLGTGGIGRETQYF
TRBV29-1	TRBJ2-3	NA	TGCAGCGTTGCCGGGAGAAGCACAGATACGCAGTATTTT	CSVAGRSTDTQYF
TRBV5-4	TRBJ2-5	NA	TGTGCCAGCAGCCCCTGGACAGATGCGACCCAGTACTTC	CASSPWTDATQYF
TRBV7-9	TRBJ2-2	NA	TGTGCCAGCAGCTTGGGGGCAGGTCTCACCGGGGAGCTGTTTTTT	CASSLGAGLTGELFF
TRBV5-5	TRBJ2-4	NA	TGTGCCAGCAGCTTAGCCGGGGAAAACATTCAGTACTTC	CASSLAGENIQYF
TRBV19	TRBJ1-2	TRBD1	TGTGCCAGTAGTCATGGCAGGGGGATCGGCTACACCTTC	CASSHGRGIGYTF
TRBV15	TRBJ1-1	TRBD1	TGTGCCACCAGCGGCGACAGGGGGCCAGGGACTGAAGCTTTCTTT	CATSGDRGPGTEAFF
TRBV29-1	TRBJ2-1	NA	TGCAGCGTTAGGACTCCGCGTTACAATGAGCAGTTCTTC	CSVRTPRYNEQFF
TRBV9	TRBJ2-1	TRBD2	TGTGCCAGCAGCGCCTTAGCGGGAGGGATCAACAATGAGCAGTTCTTC	CASSALAGGINNEQFF
TRBV19	TRBJ2-7	NA	TGTGCCAGTAGTATAGATGGGGCAGGGGAATACGAGCAGTACTTC	CASSIDGAGEYEQYF
TRBV6-5	TRBJ2-7	TRBD2	TGTGCCAGCAGTTCCAAGGCTAGCGGAACCTCCTACGAGCAGTACTTC	CASSSKASGTSYEQYF
TRBV11-3	TRBJ2-7	NA	TGTGCCAGCAGCTTAGATAGCGACTTCTCCTACGAGCAGTACTTC	CASSLDSDFSYEQYF
TRBV5-1	TRBJ2-7	NA	TGCGCCAGCAGCTTAACTGAACCCTCCTACGAGCAGTACTTC	CASSLTEPSYEQYF